A selection of T cell receptor beta chains follows, all from one sample in a study of blood T cell repertoires in COVID-19. Using immunoSEQ multiplex PCR, the repertoire was profiled, and TCRdb retains in-frame clones only, with some absent. There are roughly 56,000 clones in the sample; around 90% occur only once, and 10% to 15% lies in the top ten. Sequenced: peripheral blood. Every receptor here comes from a man aged 55 to 70 with active COVID-19. The CDR3 runs from the conserved cysteine through the conserved F or W. D genes are given only for firm matches. The size of a clone is reported for some rows only, either as once, few or many, or as a class for expanded clones.

>TRBV14|TRBJ2-7|NA|NA
TGTGCCAGCAGCCAAGAAACAGGTTCTCGCTACGAGCAGTACTTC
CASSQETGSRYEQYF
>TRBV4-3|TRBJ1-2|NA|NA
TGCGCCAGCAGCCCAGGGGTTAATCGGGATGGCTACACCTTC
CASSPGVNRDGYTF
>TRBV9|TRBJ1-6|NA|NA
TGTGCCAGCAGCGTAGGCGGCATGAATAATTCACCCCTCCACTTT
CASSVGGMNNSPLHF
>TRBV11-2|TRBJ1-2|NA|NA
TGTGCCAGTAAGGAAAGAGGAACCCATGGCTACACCTTC
CASKERGTHGYTF
>TRBV11-2|TRBJ2-2|NA|NA
TGTGCCAGCCTCGAACTCCAGAACACCGGGGAGCTGTTTTTT
CASLELQNTGELFF
>TRBV11-2|TRBJ2-5|NA|TRBD2
TGTGCCAGCAGCTTAAGCGGGGGGGCCCTTGAGACCCAGTACTTC
CASSLSGGALETQYF
>TRBV14|TRBJ2-1|NA|NA
TGTGCCAGCAGCCAAGAAAGTGGGCCCCGCTATGAGCAGTTCTTC
CASSQESGPRYEQFF
>TRBV18|TRBJ1-2|few|TRBD1
TGTGCCAGCTCACCATTCAACAGGGGAAATGGCTACACCTTC
CASSPFNRGNGYTF
>TRBV7-9|TRBJ2-2|NA|NA
TGTGCCAGCAGCTCAAGGTGGGGCAGGGTCAACACCGGGGAGCTGTTTTTT
CASSSRWGRVNTGELFF
>TRBV3-1/TRBV3-2|TRBJ2-2|few|TRBD2
TGTGCCAGCAGCCAAGTGTCCGGGACTAGCGGGGGGGCGCCCGGGGAGCTGTTTTTT
CASSQVSGTSGGAPGELFF
>TRBV30|TRBJ1-1|NA|TRBD1
TGTGCCTGGAACAGGGGTCTGAACACTGAAGCTTTCTTT
CAWNRGLNTEAFF
>TRBV6-5|TRBJ2-2|NA|TRBD1
TGTGCCAGCAGTACCGGGACAGGGGCGGTCGGGGAGCTGTTTTTT
CASSTGTGAVGELFF
>TRBV5-1|TRBJ1-5|NA|NA
TGCGCCAGCAGCTTGGGAGGAGGAGATCAGCCCCAGCATTTT
CASSLGGGDQPQHF
>TRBV19|TRBJ2-3|NA|NA
TGTGCCAGTAGTATAGAGACTATTTTTGGGGCAGATACGCAGTATTTT
CASSIETIFGADTQYF
>TRBV4-1|TRBJ2-1|once|TRBD2
TGCGCCAGCAGCCAAGAGGTGACTAGCGGGGGATACAAACAGTTCTTC
CASSQEVTSGGYKQFF
>TRBV7-7|TRBJ2-2|NA|TRBD2
TGTGCTAGCAGCCCCCGACCGGGGGGGACGAACACCGGGGAGCTGTTTTTT
CASSPRPGGTNTGELFF
>TRBV7-8|TRBJ2-7|NA|NA
TGTGCCAGCAGCCCCGGCTACGAGCAGTACTTC
CASSPGYEQYF
>TRBV5-4|TRBJ2-1|NA|TRBD1
TGTGCCAGCAGCGCCTCGGACAGGGGGCCCCTCTACAATGAGCAGTTCTTC
CASSASDRGPLYNEQFF
>TRBV5-1|TRBJ2-5|NA|TRBD2
TGCGCCAGCAGCTTTCAGCGGGGGCCCCAAGAGACCCAGTACTTC
CASSFQRGPQETQYF
>TRBV4-2|TRBJ1-5|NA|TRBD1
TGTGCCAGCAGCCAACCCCGGGACAGGGGGCGAGACAATCAGCCCCAGCATTTT
CASSQPRDRGRDNQPQHF
>TRBV11-3|TRBJ2-1|NA|NA
TGTGCCAGCAGCTCAGGGTATTTAGATGAGCAGTTCTTC
CASSSGYLDEQFF
>TRBV30|TRBJ1-2|NA|NA
TGTGCCTGGAGTGGGAGGAGCTCCGGGATCTACTATGGCTACACCTTC
CAWSGRSSGIYYGYTF
>TRBV2|TRBJ2-7|once|TRBD1
TGTGCCAGCAGTTACTCCTTGGGACAGGGCGGCGAGCAGTACTTC
CASSYSLGQGGEQYF
>TRBV28|TRBJ2-7|NA|NA
TGTGCCAGCACCCACCGATCCAGGTCGTACGAGCAGTACTTC
CASTHRSRSYEQYF
>TRBV2|TRBJ2-1|few|NA
TGTGCCAGCACAGCCCGGATTCGGGACTCATCCTACAATGAGCAGTTCTTC
CASTARIRDSSYNEQFF
>TRBV6-1|TRBJ1-2|NA|NA
TGTGCCAGCAGTGAATATTTAGGAGCGAAGGCTTGGGAGAAACATAACTATGGCTACACCTTC
CASSEYLGAKAWEKHNYGYTF
>TRBV5-1|TRBJ2-7|NA|TRBD1
TGCGCCAGCAGCTTGCGGTCGGGACAGGGGGTCGAGCAGTACTTC
CASSLRSGQGVEQYF
>TRBV3-1/TRBV3-2|TRBJ2-3|NA|TRBD1
TGTGCCAGCAGCGTCAATCTACCGGGACAGGGGGCGTCAGATACGCAGTATTTT
CASSVNLPGQGASDTQYF
>TRBV30|TRBJ2-1|NA|NA
TGTGCCTGGAGTGTAGGTCGAGCGGGCCTATACAATGAGCAGTTCTTC
CAWSVGRAGLYNEQFF
>TRBV6-5|TRBJ1-2|NA|NA
TGTGCCAGCAGTTTGAACCAACAGGAAGGCTACACCTTC
CASSLNQQEGYTF
>TRBV29-1|TRBJ1-1|once|NA
TGCAGCGTTGATCGACAGGAGAAGGGGAATGAAGCTTTCTTT
CSVDRQEKGNEAFF
>TRBV28|TRBJ2-5|NA|NA
TGTGCCAGCAGTTCCCTTACCTCGGGGTCTCAAGAGACCCAGTACTTC
CASSSLTSGSQETQYF
>TRBV11-2|TRBJ2-1|NA|TRBD1
TGTGCCAGCAGGGGACAGCTGAACTACAATGAGCAGTTCTTC
CASRGQLNYNEQFF
>TRBV5-1|TRBJ2-1|NA|TRBD1
TGCGCCAGCAGCTCCATAGGACAGGGGAGAGACTACAATGAGCAGTTCTTC
CASSSIGQGRDYNEQFF
>TRBV9|TRBJ1-1|NA|NA
TGTGCCAGCAGGGCGGGGGAAAGAGACACTGAAGCTTTCTTT
CASRAGERDTEAFF
>TRBV30|TRBJ1-2|once|NA
TGTGCCTGGATTCCCGGAGGACATGGCTACACCTTC
CAWIPGGHGYTF